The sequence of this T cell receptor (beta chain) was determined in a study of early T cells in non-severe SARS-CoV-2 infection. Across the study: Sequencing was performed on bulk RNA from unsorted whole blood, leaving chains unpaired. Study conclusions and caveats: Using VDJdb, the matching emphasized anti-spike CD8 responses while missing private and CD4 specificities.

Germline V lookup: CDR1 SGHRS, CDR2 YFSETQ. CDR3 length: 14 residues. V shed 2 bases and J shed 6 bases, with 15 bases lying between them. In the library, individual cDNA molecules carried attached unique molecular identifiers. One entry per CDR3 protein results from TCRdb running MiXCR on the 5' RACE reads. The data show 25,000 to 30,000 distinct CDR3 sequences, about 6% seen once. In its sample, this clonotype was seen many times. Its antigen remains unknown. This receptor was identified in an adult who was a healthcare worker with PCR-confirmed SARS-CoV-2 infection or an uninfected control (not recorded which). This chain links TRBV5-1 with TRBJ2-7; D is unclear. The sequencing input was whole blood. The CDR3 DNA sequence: TGCGCCAGCAGCTTTGGGGATACAAAGACCGAGCAGTACTTC. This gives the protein CASSFGDTKTEQYF.